The clone carrying this T cell receptor beta chain was observed a handful of times. Its antigen is still unknown. CD45RO-negative, CCR7-selected cells formed the naive CD8 fraction, which excluded terminally differentiated effector memory CD45RA+ cells. This sample stems from a study of shared clonotypes between healthy human individuals. Sequenced by immunoSEQ multiplex PCR; TCRdb stores in-frame clones only, minus some. Of around 700,000 clones listed, under 95% were seen once; the top ten hold 24%. Trimming stripped 2 bases from V and 2 bases from J, with 13 bases between. Germline V lookup: CDR1 SNHLY, CDR2 FYNNEI. The CDR3 is made up of 15 amino acids. General observations from the study: Exclusively blood specimens were collected; tissue repertoires likely differ. Sequencing depth was a factor that was expected to affect clonotype sharing among donors.

V and J are TRBV2 and TRBJ2-7; D is unresolved. The TCR sequence derives from a man in his thirties or forties in good health. The sequencing input was naive CD8+ T cells sorted from blood. CDR3 sequence reads: CASSEPERSTYEQYF. CDR3 nucleotide sequence: TGTGCCAGCAGTGAACCGGAAAGGAGCACCTACGAGCAGTACTTC.